Sequencing of this T cell receptor beta chain was carried out in a study of cytomegalovirus exposure and HLA in healthy donors. This CDR3 region has 13 residues. The V gene's germline CDR1 is MGHDK and CDR2 SYGVNS. Trimming cost V 3 bases and J 4 bases, with 7 bases left between them. Primers: 60 Vbeta forward and 13 Jbeta reverse. Clones were read by immunoSEQ multiplex PCR, and TCRdb kept only the in-frame ones, dropping some. The sample yields some 140,000 clones, 66% seen once. The clonotype comes from a human donor in good health. Specimen: PBMCs. This chain connects TRBV25-1 to TRBJ1-5; a weak D match, TRBD1 (6 bases). This CDR3 reads CASSETGNQPQHF. As DNA, the CDR3 is TGTGCCAGCAGTGAGACAGGTAATCAGCCCCAGCATTTT. Variable domain in full (rest from reference TRBV25-1 and TRBJ1-5): EADIYQTPRYLVIGTGKKITLECSQTMGHDKMYWYQQDPGMELHLIHYSYGVNSTEKGDLSSESTVSRIRTEHFPLTLESARPSHTSQYLCASSETGNQPQHFGDGTRLSIL.